This T cell receptor beta chain was recorded in a study of OX40 agonist ivuxolimab in advanced cancers. People who had autoimmune disease history or systemic immunosuppression were excluded. Only in-frame clones appear in the TCRdb table, and some are missing; sequencing was by immunoSEQ multiplex PCR. The sample yields about 55,000 clones, 70% to 90% seen once. This CDR3 is 16 amino acids long. V was cut by 5 bases and J by 4 bases, with 18 bases left in between. The germline gives CDR1 SGHVS, CDR2 FQNEAQ. Sequenced here: CD4+ or CD8+ T cells sorted from blood, sampled in a trial of the OX40 agonist ivuxolimab. The sequence came from an adult with an advanced solid tumor such as melanoma, head and neck, liver or kidney cancer. The chain joins TRBV7-8 to TRBJ2-1; possibly TRBD1 for D (5 bases). The CDR3 loop is CASSGAVGGKYNEQFF. In DNA, the CDR3 is TGTGCCAGCAGCGGGGCGGTGGGCGGAAAGTACAATGAGCAGTTCTTC.